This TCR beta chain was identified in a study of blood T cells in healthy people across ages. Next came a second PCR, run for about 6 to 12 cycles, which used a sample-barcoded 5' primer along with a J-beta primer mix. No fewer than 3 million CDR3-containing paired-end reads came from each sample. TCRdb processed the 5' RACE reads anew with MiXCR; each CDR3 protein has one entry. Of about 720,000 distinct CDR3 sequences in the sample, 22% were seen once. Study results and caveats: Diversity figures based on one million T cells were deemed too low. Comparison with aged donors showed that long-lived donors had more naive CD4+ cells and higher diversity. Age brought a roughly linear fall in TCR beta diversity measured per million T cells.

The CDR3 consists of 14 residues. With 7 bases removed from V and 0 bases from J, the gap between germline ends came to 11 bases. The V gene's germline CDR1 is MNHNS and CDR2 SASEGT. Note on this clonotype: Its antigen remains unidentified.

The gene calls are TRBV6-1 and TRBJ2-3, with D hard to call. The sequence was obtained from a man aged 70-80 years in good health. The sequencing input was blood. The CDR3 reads CASIGSSSTDTQYF. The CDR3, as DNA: TGTGCCAGCATAGGGTCATCTAGCACAGATACGCAGTATTTT.